Listed here is a single T cell receptor beta chain. The data stem from a study of blood T cell repertoires in COVID-19. Study-wide context: Samples of COVID-19 (acute and convalescent) were obtained from the United States, Italy and Spain. Sources were T cells, B-cell-depleted T cells, or PBMCs; the material itself was cDNA or gDNA.

Study processing details: Estimation of nucleated cell counts relied on the amplification of reference gene primers. Data came from immunoSEQ multiplex PCR; TCRdb stores just in-frame clones and leaves some out. Clonal size and the V and J genes are those of that table, whereas D and trimming came from the DNA. Altogether 150,000 to 200,000 clones are present, about 86% being singletons, with the ten largest covering about 10%. The CDR3 extends over 14 amino acids. Germline V gives CDR1 SGDLS, CDR2 YYNGEE. V shed 0 bases, J shed 4 bases, and the junction held 1 base outside the gene matches. Input material: peripheral blood. The chain links TRBV9 to TRBJ2-7; TRBD2 matches 10 bases. This TCR was recovered from a woman aged 55-75 years with COVID-19, enrolled during active disease. CDR3 sequence: CASSVAAGGYEQYF. The CDR3 DNA reads TGTGCCAGCAGCGTAGCAGCGGGAGGGTACGAGCAGTACTTC.